The 10 T cell receptor beta chains reported below all come from one sample, sequenced in a study of early T cells in non-severe SARS-CoV-2 infection. TCRdb reanalysed the 5' RACE reads using MiXCR and keeps one entry per CDR3 protein. The sample contains around 57,000 distinct CDR3 sequences, around an eighth of which appear only once. Specimen: whole blood. Every receptor here comes from an adult who was a healthcare worker with PCR-confirmed SARS-CoV-2 infection or an uninfected control (not recorded which).

The CDR3 here is CASSAYRVADEQFF. CDR3 in DNA: TGTGCCAGCAGCGCATACAGGGTAGCGGATGAGCAGTTCTTC. The J gene is TRBJ2-1, the V gene TRBV11-2, with D possibly called TRBD1 or TRBD2 (6 bases each). Germline-derived CDR1 and CDR2 are SGHAT and FQNNGV. The CDR3 covers 14 residues. V was shortened by 5 bases and J by 8 bases, with 16 bases between the two germline ends.

This clonotype was observed a handful of times. The chain couples TRBV20-1 to TRBJ1-1; TRBD1 might be the D (5 bases). V gave up 5 bases and J gave up 3 bases, with 13 bases separating them. This CDR3 is built from 13 residues. CDR1 is DFQATT and CDR2 is SNEGSKA in the germline V gene (reference sequence). DNA of the CDR3: TGCAGTGCTCCAGGGTTGTCGGACACTGAAGCTTTCTTT. Protein sequence: CSAPGLSDTEAFF.

This clonotype was seen ten or more times. Here the CDR3 reads CASSTWAYTDTQYF. The CDR3 bases are TGTGCCAGCAGCACCTGGGCTTACACAGATACGCAGTATTTT. The V call is TRBV7-2, the J call TRBJ2-3; D unclear. This CDR3 comprises 14 residues. CDR1 SGHTA and CDR2 FQGNSA come from the germline V gene. V was cut by 5 bases and J by 2 bases, with 11 bases left in between.

V is TRBV5-5 and J is TRBJ1-6; no reliable D call. Germline values: CDR1 SGHKS, CDR2 YYEKEE (reference sequence). The V end lost 4 bases, the J end lost 10 bases, and 12 bases lay between the germline ends. This CDR3 contains 13 residues. The CDR3 region has the DNA TGTGCCAGCAGCAGGACGGTCGGGTCACCCCTCCACTTT. Protein: CASSRTVGSPLHF.

This clonotype was seen ten or more times. The chain recombines TRBV27 with TRBJ1-2, with D possibly TRBD1 on 5 matching bases. Germline assignment: CDR1 MNHEY and CDR2 SMNVEV (reference sequence). Trimming cost V 1 base and J 8 bases, with 14 bases left between them. The CDR3 extends over 14 amino acids. In DNA form, the CDR3 reads TGTGCCAGCAGTTTATACCAGGGTATCGGCGGCTACACCTTC. Amino acid sequence: CASSLYQGIGGYTF.

V and J are TRBV19 and TRBJ1-5; D is unclear. The length of the CDR3 is 12 residues. V gave up 3 bases and J gave up 4 bases, with 4 bases separating them. Per germline, CDR1 LNHDA and CDR2 SQIVND (reference sequence). Here the CDR3 reads CASSIQNQPQHF. In DNA form, the CDR3 reads TGTGCCAGTAGTATCCAGAATCAGCCCCAGCATTTT.

This clonotype was observed a handful of times. V is TRBV7-2 and J is TRBJ2-3; possibly TRBD1 for D (6 bases). Germline-derived CDR1 and CDR2 are SGHTA and FQGNSA. The CDR3 sequence is 14 residues long. With 4 bases removed from V and 1 base from J, the gap between germline ends came to 9 bases. The CDR3: CASSSDSGTDTQYF. The DNA for the CDR3 is TGTGCCAGCAGCTCGGACAGCGGCACAGATACGCAGTATTTT.

This chain joins TRBV5-1 and TRBJ2-3; weak D call: TRBD1 (6 bases). The CDR3 spans 15 residues. Germline-derived CDR1 and CDR2 are SGHRS and YFSETQ. Trimming took 3 bases from V and 3 from J, leaving 14 bases between them. The CDR3 sequence: CASSSEGDGTDTQYF. The DNA for the CDR3 is TGCGCCAGCAGCTCCGAGGGGGACGGAACAGATACGCAGTATTTT.

This clonotype was detected ten times or more. CDR3 DNA: TGTGCCAGCAGTTGGGGGAATGGCTACACCTTC. It is translated as CASSWGNGYTF. The rearrangement joins TRBV6-6 to TRBJ1-2, with D possibly matching TRBD1 (5 bases). CDR1 is MNHNY and CDR2 is SVGAGI in the germline V gene (reference sequence). Trimming took off 4 bases at V and 6 bases at J, with 6 bases between the two ends. This CDR3 spans 11 amino acids.

This clonotype was seen repeatedly, ten times or more. The chain recombines TRBV11-3 with TRBJ2-3; possible D gene TRBD1, 5 bases. The germline gives CDR1 SGHNT, CDR2 YENEEA. This CDR3 is 16 amino acids long. V dropped 1 base and J dropped 2 bases, with 13 bases sitting between them. CDR3 nucleotide sequence: TGTGCCAGCAGCTTAGGAAGGGGTTCTGCCACAGATACGCAGTATTTT. This encodes CASSLGRGSATDTQYF.